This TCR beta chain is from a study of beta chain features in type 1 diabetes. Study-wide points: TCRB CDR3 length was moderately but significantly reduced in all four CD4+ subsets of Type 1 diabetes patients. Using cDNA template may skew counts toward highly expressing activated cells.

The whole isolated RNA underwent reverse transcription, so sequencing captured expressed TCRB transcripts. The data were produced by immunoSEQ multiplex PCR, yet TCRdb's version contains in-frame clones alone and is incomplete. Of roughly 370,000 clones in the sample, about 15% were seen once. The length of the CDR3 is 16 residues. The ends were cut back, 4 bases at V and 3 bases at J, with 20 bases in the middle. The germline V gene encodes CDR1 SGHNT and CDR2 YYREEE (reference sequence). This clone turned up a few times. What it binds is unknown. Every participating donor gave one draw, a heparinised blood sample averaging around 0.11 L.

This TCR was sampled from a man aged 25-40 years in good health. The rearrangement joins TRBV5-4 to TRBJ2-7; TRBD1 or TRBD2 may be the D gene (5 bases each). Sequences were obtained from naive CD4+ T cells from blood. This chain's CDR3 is CASSVSRDAYYYEQYF. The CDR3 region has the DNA TGTGCCAGCAGCGTATCCCGGGACGCATACTACTACGAGCAGTACTTC.